One sample yielded the 5 T cell receptor beta chains listed below, sequenced in a study of cytomegalovirus exposure and HLA in healthy donors. PCR primers comprised 60 Vbeta and 13 Jbeta primers. Measured with immunoSEQ multiplex PCR; TCRdb has only the in-frame clones, and not every one. The sample has about 98,000 clones, roughly 70% seen once. The sequencing sample was made of PBMCs. Receptors were obtained from a male donor in good health and CMV-seronegative.

This chain links TRBV27 with TRBJ2-7; no clear D gene. This CDR3 spans 13 amino acids. Germline CDR1 is MNHEY and CDR2 is SMNVEV (reference sequence). The ends were cut back, 6 bases at V and 6 bases at J, with 15 bases in the middle. CDR3 nucleotide sequence: TGTGCCAGCAGGTACTCTCAGGCGTGCGAGCAGTACTTC. It yields the protein CASRYSQACEQYF.

The chain carries TRBV6-6 and TRBJ2-7; D ambiguous. The germline V gene encodes CDR1 MNHNY and CDR2 SVGAGI (reference sequence). The CDR3 loop spans 13 amino acids. V lost 4 bases and J lost 6, with 13 bases in between. CDR3 loop: CASSSDSHREQYF. The DNA of the CDR3 is TGTGCCAGCAGTTCGGATAGCCATCGCGAGCAGTACTTC.

This chain joins TRBV30 and TRBJ2-3; 10 positions match TRBD2. The CDR3 length is 15 residues. Germline CDR1 reads GTSNPN; CDR2 reads SVGIG (reference sequence). After removal of 2 bases from V and 3 bases from J, the junction contained 5 bases not matched to a gene. DNA of the CDR3: TGTGCCTGGAGTCCACCTAGCGGGAGAACAGATACGCAGTATTTT. Residues: CAWSPPSGRTDTQYF.

The chain joins TRBV10-3 to TRBJ2-7, with TRBD1 matching over 9 bases. Trimming at V came to 6 bases and at J to 3 bases, leaving 6 bases not matched to a gene. CDR1 and CDR2 (germline): ENHRY, SYGVKD. This CDR3 has 14 residues. DNA of the CDR3: TGTGCCATCAGCCTGGGACAGGGTGACTACGAGCAGTACTTC. Residues: CAISLGQGDYEQYF.

The chain couples TRBV30 to TRBJ2-4; perhaps TRBD1 as D (5 bases). Trimming cost V 1 base and J 6 bases, with 7 bases left between them. Germline values: CDR1 GTSNPN, CDR2 SVGIG (reference sequence). The CDR3 runs 12 residues. The CDR3 spells CAWSGGRNIQYF. The CDR3 DNA sequence: TGTGCCTGGAGTGGGGGCAGAAACATTCAGTACTTC.